This T cell receptor beta chain was identified in a study of neurological immune-mediated disorders. Broader study findings: HTLV-1-associated myelopathy led in TCR clonal expansion, while multiple sclerosis ranked lowest, below healthy controls.

This clonotype has ten or more counts. Its antigen is undetermined. Via MiXCR, TCRdb re-called the 5' RACE reads, giving one row per CDR3 protein. The table has about 80,000 distinct CDR3 sequences, around 9.9% seen once. V dropped 5 bases and J dropped 4; count of bases not matched to a gene: 10. This CDR3 region has 16 residues. Germline assignment: CDR1 DFQATT and CDR2 SNEGSKA (reference sequence). The sequencing sample was made of PBMCs. This sequence originates from a man aged 45-65 years in good health. The chain recombines TRBV20-1 with TRBJ2-5; 13 bases fit TRBD2. The CDR3 protein is CSAFGLAGVERETQYF. CDR3 bases: TGCAGTGCTTTTGGACTAGCGGGAGTAGAGAGAGAGACCCAGTACTTC.